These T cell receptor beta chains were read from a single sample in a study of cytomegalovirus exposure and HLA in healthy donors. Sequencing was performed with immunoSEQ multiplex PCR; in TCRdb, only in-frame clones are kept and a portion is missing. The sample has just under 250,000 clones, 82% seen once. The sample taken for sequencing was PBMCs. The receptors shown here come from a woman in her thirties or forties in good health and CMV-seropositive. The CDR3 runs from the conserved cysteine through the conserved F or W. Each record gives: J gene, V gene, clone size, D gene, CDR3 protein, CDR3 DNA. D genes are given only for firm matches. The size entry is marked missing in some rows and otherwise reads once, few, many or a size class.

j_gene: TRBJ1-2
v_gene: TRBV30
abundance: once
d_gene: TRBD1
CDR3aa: CAWQQGGNYGYTF
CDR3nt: TGTGCCTGGCAACAGGGGGGTAACTATGGCTACACCTTC

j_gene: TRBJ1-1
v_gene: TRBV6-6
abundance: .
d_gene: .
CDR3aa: CASSQTGNTEAFF
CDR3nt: TGTGCCAGCAGCCAAACAGGGAACACTGAAGCTTTCTTT

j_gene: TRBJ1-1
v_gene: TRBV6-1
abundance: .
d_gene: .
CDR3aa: CVIGRQGMNTEAFF
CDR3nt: TGTGTGATTGGGAGGCAGGGCATGAACACTGAAGCTTTCTTT

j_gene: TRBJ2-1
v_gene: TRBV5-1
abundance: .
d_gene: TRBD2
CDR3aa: CASSPSGLEYNEQFF
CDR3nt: TGCGCCAGCAGCCCCTCGGGACTAGAGTACAATGAGCAGTTCTTC

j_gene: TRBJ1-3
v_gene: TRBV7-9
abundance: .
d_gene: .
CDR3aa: CASSAQGSGGNTIYF
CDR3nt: TGTGCCAGCAGCGCCCAGGGCTCAGGGGGAAACACCATATATTTT

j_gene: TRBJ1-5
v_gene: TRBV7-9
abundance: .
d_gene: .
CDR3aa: CASSSGGVINQPQHF
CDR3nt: TGTGCCAGCAGCTCGGGGGGAGTCATCAATCAGCCCCAGCATTTT

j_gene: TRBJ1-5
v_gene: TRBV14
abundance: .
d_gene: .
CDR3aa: CASSQSTDQPQHF
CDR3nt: TGTGCCAGCAGCCAATCGACAGATCAGCCCCAGCATTTT

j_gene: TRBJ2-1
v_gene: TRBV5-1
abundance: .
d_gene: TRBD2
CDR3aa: CASSPGLAGWQFF
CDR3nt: TGCGCCAGCAGCCCGGGACTAGCGGGGTGGCAGTTCTTC

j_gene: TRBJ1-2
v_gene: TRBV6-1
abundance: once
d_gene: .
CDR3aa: CASDFETGDYTF
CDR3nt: TGTGCCAGCGACTTCGAGACAGGCGACTACACCTTC

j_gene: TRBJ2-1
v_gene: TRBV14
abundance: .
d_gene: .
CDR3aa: CASSQEQGGEQFF
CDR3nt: TGTGCCAGCAGCCAAGAACAGGGTGGTGAGCAGTTCTTC

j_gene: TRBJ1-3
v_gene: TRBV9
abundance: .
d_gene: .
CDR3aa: CASSALTANTIYF
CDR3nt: TGTGCCAGCAGCGCCCTAACTGCGAACACCATATATTTT

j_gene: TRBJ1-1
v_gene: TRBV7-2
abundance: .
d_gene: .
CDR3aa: CASAVGGDTEAFF
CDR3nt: TGTGCCAGCGCTGTAGGGGGGGACACTGAAGCTTTCTTT

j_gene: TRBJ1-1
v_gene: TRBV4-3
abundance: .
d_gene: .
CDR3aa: CASSQVLVGTEAFF
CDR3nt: TGCGCCAGCAGCCAAGTACTAGTGGGCACTGAAGCTTTCTTT

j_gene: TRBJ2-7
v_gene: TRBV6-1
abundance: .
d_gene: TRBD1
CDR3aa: CASSPTGLSYEQYF
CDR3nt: TGTGCCAGCAGTCCGACAGGGCTTTCCTACGAGCAGTACTTC

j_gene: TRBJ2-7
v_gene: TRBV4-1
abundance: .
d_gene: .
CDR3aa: CASSQETPGVSYEQYF
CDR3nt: TGCGCCAGCAGCCAAGAGACCCCGGGGGTTTCCTACGAGCAGTACTTC

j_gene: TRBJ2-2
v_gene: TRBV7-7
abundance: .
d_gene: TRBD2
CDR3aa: CASSSSTSGGADTGELFF
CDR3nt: TGTGCCAGCAGCTCTTCGACTAGCGGGGGGGCGGACACCGGGGAGCTGTTTTTT

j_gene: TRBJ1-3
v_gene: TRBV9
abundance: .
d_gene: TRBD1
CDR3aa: CASRTGPYSGNTIYF
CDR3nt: TGTGCCAGCAGGACAGGGCCCTACTCTGGAAACACCATATATTTT

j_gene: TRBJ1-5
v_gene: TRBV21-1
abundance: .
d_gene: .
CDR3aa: CASSKETLCHRGPQPQHF
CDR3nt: TGTGCCAGCAGCAAAGAAACTTTGTGCCACAGGGGGCCTCAGCCCCAGCATTTT

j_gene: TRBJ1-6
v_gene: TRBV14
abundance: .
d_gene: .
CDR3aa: CASSQREGTYNSPLHF
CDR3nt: TGTGCCAGCAGCCAAAGAGAGGGTACCTATAATTCACCCCTCCACTTT

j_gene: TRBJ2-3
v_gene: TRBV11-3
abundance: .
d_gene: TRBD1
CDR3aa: CASSEPGQTQYF
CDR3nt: TGTGCCAGCAGCGAGCCGGGACAGACGCAGTATTTT

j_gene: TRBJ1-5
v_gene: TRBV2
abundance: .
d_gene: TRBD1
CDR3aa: CASSDRGRGADQPQHF
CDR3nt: TGTGCCAGCAGTGATAGGGGGCGTGGCGCAGATCAGCCCCAGCATTTT

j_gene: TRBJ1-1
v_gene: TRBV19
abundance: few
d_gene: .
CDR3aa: CASRQGEAFF
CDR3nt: TGTGCCAGTAGACAGGGTGAAGCTTTCTTT

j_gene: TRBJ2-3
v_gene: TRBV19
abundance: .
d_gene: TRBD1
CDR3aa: CASSFRDRGTDTQYF
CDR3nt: TGTGCCAGTAGTTTCCGGGACAGGGGCACAGATACGCAGTATTTT

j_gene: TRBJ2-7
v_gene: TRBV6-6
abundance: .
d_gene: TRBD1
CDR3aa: CASNPAGTGNTYEQYF
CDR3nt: TGTGCCAGCAATCCAGCCGGGACAGGGAATACCTACGAGCAGTACTTC

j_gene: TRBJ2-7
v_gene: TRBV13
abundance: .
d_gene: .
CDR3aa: CASRQTGSTYEQYF
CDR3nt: TGTGCCAGCAGGCAGACGGGTTCCACCTACGAGCAGTACTTC

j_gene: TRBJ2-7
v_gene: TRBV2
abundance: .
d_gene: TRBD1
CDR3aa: CASKTGTGEFEQYF
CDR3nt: TGTGCCAGCAAGACCGGGACAGGGGAATTTGAGCAGTACTTC

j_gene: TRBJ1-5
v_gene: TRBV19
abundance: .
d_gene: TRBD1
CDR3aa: CASSIWGQGANQPQHF
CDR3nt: TGTGCCAGTAGTATTTGGGGACAGGGGGCCAATCAGCCCCAGCATTTT

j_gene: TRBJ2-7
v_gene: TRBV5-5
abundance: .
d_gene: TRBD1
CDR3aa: CASSPSPPGQGWEEQYF
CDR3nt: TGTGCCAGCAGCCCTTCCCCGCCGGGACAGGGGTGGGAGGAGCAGTACTTC

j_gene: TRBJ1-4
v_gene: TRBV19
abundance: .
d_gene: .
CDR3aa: CATDTGSSEKLFF
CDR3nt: TGTGCCACCGATACGGGGAGCAGTGAAAAACTGTTTTTT

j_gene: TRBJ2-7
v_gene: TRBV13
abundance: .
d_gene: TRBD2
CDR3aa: CASSLGRGVEQYF
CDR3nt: TGTGCCAGCAGCTTAGGCCGGGGGGTCGAGCAGTACTTC

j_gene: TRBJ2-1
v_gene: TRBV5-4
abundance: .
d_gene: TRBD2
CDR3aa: CASSPGLAGGHLSEQFF
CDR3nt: TGTGCCAGCAGCCCAGGACTAGCGGGAGGGCATCTTAGTGAGCAGTTCTTC

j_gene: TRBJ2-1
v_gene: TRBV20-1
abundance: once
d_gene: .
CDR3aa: CSARGPNEQFF
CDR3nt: TGCAGTGCTAGAGGTCCTAATGAGCAGTTCTTC

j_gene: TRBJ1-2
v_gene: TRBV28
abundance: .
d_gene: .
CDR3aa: CASSLAGTNYGYTF
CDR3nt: TGTGCCAGCAGTTTGGCAGGGACTAACTATGGCTACACCTTC

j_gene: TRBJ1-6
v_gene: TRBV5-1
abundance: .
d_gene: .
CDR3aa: CASSLNSVRSPLHF
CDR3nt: TGCGCCAGCAGCTTGAATTCGGTGCGTTCACCCCTCCACTTT

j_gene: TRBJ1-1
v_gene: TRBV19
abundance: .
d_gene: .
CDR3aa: CASRRRGLPKNGAEAFF
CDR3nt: TGTGCCAGTAGACGCCGCGGGTTACCCAAAAACGGGGCTGAAGCTTTCTTT

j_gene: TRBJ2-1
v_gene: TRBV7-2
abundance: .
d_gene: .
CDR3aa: CASSLPNNEQFF
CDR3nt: TGTGCCAGCAGCTTACCCAACAATGAGCAGTTCTTC

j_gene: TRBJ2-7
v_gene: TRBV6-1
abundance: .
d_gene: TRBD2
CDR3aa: CASRKGGLANEQYF
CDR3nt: TGTGCCAGCAGGAAGGGGGGACTAGCGAACGAGCAGTACTTC

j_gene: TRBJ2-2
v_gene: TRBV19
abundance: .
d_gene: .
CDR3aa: CASRAGANTGELFF
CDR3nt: TGTGCCAGTAGGGCCGGAGCTAACACCGGGGAGCTGTTTTTT

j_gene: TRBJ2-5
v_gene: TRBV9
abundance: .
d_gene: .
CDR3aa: CASSVGNGVGETQYF
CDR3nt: TGTGCCAGCAGCGTAGGAAACGGGGTAGGGGAGACCCAGTACTTC

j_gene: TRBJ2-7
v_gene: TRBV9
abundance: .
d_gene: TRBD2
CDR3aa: CASSVASGRMHEQYF
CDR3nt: TGTGCCAGCAGCGTAGCCAGCGGGAGAATGCACGAGCAGTACTTC